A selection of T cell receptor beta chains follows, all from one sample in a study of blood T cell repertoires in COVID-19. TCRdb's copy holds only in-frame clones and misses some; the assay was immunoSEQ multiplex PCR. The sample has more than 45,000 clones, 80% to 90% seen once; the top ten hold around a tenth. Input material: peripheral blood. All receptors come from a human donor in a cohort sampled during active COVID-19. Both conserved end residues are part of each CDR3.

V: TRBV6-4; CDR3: CASSEGTGGDTQYF
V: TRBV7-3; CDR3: CASSLRTSGALYEQFF
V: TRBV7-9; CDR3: CASSSRTSGMYEQYF
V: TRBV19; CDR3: CASTRDRAGNQPQHF
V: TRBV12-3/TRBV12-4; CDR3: CASSPRVIYGYTF
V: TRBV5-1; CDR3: CASVSGDRGLSEQYF
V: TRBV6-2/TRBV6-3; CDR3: CASSPTGTHNSPLHF
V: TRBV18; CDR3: CASSRPGQANTIYF
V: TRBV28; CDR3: CASRPSGGGRKETQYF
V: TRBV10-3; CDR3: CAISETGTEAFF
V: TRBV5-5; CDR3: CASSLTGDTEAFF
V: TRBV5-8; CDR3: CASSRPGTRQETQYF
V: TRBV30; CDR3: CAWRALRDGYTF
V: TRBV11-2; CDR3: CASSLWAVSYEQYF
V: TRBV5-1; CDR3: CASSLIGGGETQYF
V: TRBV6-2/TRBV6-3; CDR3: CASSYRDIYRNSNQPQHF
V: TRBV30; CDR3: CAWSSGTLNQPQHF
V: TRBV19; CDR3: CASSIGTAYEQYF
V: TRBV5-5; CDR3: CASNPGHLYGYTF
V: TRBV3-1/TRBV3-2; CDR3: CASSPQGGEDTQYF
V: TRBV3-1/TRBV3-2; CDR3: CASSPDSLGNTIYF
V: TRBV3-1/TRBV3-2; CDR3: CASSQVRLAEYEQYF
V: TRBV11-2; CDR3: CASSGLKSYEQYF
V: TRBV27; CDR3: CASSSAGNTEAFF
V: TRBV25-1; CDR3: CASSGSQGYNEQFF
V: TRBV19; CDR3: CASSGGATPSTDTQYF
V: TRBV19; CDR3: CASSMEASGGSGVQYF
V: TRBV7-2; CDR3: CASSLLPGQGARHQPQHF
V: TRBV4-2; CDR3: CASSLPTGGTGYTF
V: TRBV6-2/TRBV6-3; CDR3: CASSYSGLADSYEQYF
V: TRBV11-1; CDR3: CASSLGLQETQYF
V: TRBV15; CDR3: CATSGPLAGGTYEQYF
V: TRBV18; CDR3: CASSESWRNTEAFF
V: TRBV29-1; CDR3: CSVTSGTGSNEQFF
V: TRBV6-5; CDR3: CASSHDRAVPNEQFF
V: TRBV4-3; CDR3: CASSTGRVNTEAFF
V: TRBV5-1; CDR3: CASSLAGRVPTDTQYF
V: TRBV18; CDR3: CASSGTSGTDTQYF
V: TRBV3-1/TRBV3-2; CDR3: CASSQDAGISNQPQHF
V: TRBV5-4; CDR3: CASSPGPGQAPVGTQYF
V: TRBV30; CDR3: CAWSQGLANEKLFF
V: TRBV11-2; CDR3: CASSLGSGQGSTEAFF
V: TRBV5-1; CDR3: CASSLQGALRGTEAFF
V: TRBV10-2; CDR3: CASSLTSGGTGGSKNIQYF